A selection of T cell receptor beta chains follows, all from one sample in a study of tumor T cells in aggressive B-cell lymphoma. Some clones are missing from TCRdb's copy, which holds only in-frame ones; the method was immunoSEQ multiplex PCR. The data show roughly 870 clones, around 90% seen once. The sequencing sample was made of tumor tissue. The receptors shown here come from an adult with diffuse large B cell lymphoma. CDR3s include the opening cysteine and the closing phenylalanine or tryptophan. D genes are given only for firm matches. Only some rows state a clone size, as once, few, many or a class for expanded clones.

clone_size,v_call,j_call,d_call,cdr3_nt,cdr3_aa
-,TRBV4-3,TRBJ1-6,-,TGCGCCAGCAGCCAGGCTCTGTGGCTCTATAATTCACCCCTCCACTTT,CASSQALWLYNSPLHF
-,TRBV27,TRBJ1-2,TRBD1,TGTGCCAGCAGTTCCGGCAGGGGGTATGGCTACACCTTC,CASSSGRGYGYTF
-,TRBV27,TRBJ2-1,TRBD2,TGTGCCAGCCTGGGGTCTAGCGGTTACAATGAGCAGTTCTTC,CASLGSSGYNEQFF
-,TRBV9,TRBJ1-3,TRBD1,TGTGCCAGCAGCGTAGCTACAGGGGTCGGAAACACCATATATTTT,CASSVATGVGNTIYF
-,TRBV6-1,TRBJ2-7,TRBD2,TGTGCCAGCACCATCGGGACTAGCGGGTACGAGCAGTACTTC,CASTIGTSGYEQYF
-,TRBV28,TRBJ2-3,TRBD2,TGTGCCAGCAGTTCCTCGACTAGCCTCAGCACAGATACGCAGTATTTT,CASSSSTSLSTDTQYF
-,TRBV4-1,TRBJ1-1,TRBD1,TGCGCCAGCAGTTCGGGACAGCTACCGTGGGTTTACACTGAAGCTTTCTTT,CASSSGQLPWVYTEAFF
-,TRBV14,TRBJ1-6,TRBD1,TGTGCCAGCAGCATAAACAGGGGAACCTATAATTCACCCCTCCACTTT,CASSINRGTYNSPLHF
-,TRBV2,TRBJ1-1,TRBD1,TGTGCCAGCAGTCCCCGGGACAGGGGGCGCGGAAGCACTGAAGCTTTCTTT,CASSPRDRGRGSTEAFF
-,TRBV27,TRBJ1-4,-,TGTGCCAGCAGTCTAGCCCCTTACAGGGCAACTAATGAAAAACTGTTTTTT,CASSLAPYRATNEKLFF
once,TRBV7-9,TRBJ2-1,TRBD2,TGTGCCAGCAGCCCTAGCGGGGGCTACAATGAGCAGTTCTTC,CASSPSGGYNEQFF
-,TRBV7-9,TRBJ2-1,TRBD2,TGTGCCAGCAGCCCACGTTTCGCTAGCGGCTATAATGAGCAGTTCTTC,CASSPRFASGYNEQFF
-,TRBV29-1,TRBJ2-3,-,TGCAGCGTGGGGGCTAACACAGATACGCAGTATTTT,CSVGANTDTQYF
-,TRBV5-1,TRBJ1-4,-,TGCGCCAGCAGCCCCCAGGCGACTAATGAAAAACTGTTTTTT,CASSPQATNEKLFF
-,TRBV27,TRBJ2-5,-,TGTGCCAGCAGTTTATCGGTTGGGGCGGGGAGAGAGACCCAGTACTTC,CASSLSVGAGRETQYF
-,TRBV9,TRBJ2-2,TRBD2,TGTGCCAGCAGCGTAACGGATTGGCTAGCGGTCACCGGGGAGCTGTTTTTT,CASSVTDWLAVTGELFF
few,TRBV20-1,TRBJ2-5,TRBD2,TGCAGTGCTGCGGGGGAGGAGACCCAGTACTTC,CSAAGEETQYF
-,TRBV5-1,TRBJ1-1,-,TGCGCCAGCAGCGTAAGAGCGGGCCCGAACACTGAAGCTTTCTTT,CASSVRAGPNTEAFF
-,TRBV20-1,TRBJ2-5,-,TGCAGTGCTAGATTACAGGGGACCCAGTACTTC,CSARLQGTQYF